The 8 T cell receptor beta chains listed next were all sequenced from one sample in a study of blood T cell repertoires in COVID-19. Profiling relied on immunoSEQ multiplex PCR, and the TCRdb table lists in-frame clones only, not all of them. The sample includes approximately 170,000 clones, around 80% seen only once; the top ten take around 20%. The sequencing input was peripheral blood. Receptors originate from a woman older than 75 with acute or convalescent COVID-19.

The chain is built from TRBV7-9 and TRBJ1-2; 7 bases fit TRBD1. Losses at the gene ends were 7 bases for V and 8 bases for J; bases not matched to a gene: 19. Germline V gives CDR1 SEHNR, CDR2 FQNEAQ (reference sequence). The CDR3 loop spans 16 amino acids. Written as DNA, the CDR3 is TGTGCCAGCACCTCCTCCAGCGCCACAGGGGAGCGGGGCTACACCTTC. Its translation: CASTSSSATGERGYTF.

This chain connects TRBV3-1 (or the pseudogene TRBV3-2) to TRBJ1-2; 8 nucleotides agree with TRBD1. CDR3 size: 13 residues. The ends lost 4 bases at V and 5 bases at J; junction bases unmatched: 3. Germline V gene lookup returns CDR1 LGHDT and CDR2 YNNKEL (reference sequence). In DNA form, the CDR3 reads TGTGCCAGCAGCCCGGGACAGGATTATGGCTACACCTTC. It encodes CASSPGQDYGYTF.

The V gene is TRBV19, the J gene TRBJ1-5, with D hard to call. In germline, CDR1 is LNHDA, CDR2 SQIVND (reference sequence). CDR3 length equals 13 residues. V was cut by 7 bases and J by 2 bases, with 9 bases left in between. The CDR3 DNA sequence: TGTGCCAGTACCTCAGGCGGCAATCAGCCCCAGCATTTT. Protein sequence: CASTSGGNQPQHF.

This chain joins TRBV21-1 and TRBJ1-5; the D call TRBD1 from the table was never checked on the DNA. TRBV21-1 constitutes a pseudogene. This CDR3 spans 14 amino acids. CDR3 DNA: TGTGCCAGCATCCATACCGGGACAGATCAGCCCCAGCATTTT. Translated: CASIHTGTDQPQHF.

CDR3 residues: CASSSPGRGGGQYF. The CDR3 nucleotides read TGTGCCAGCAGTTCTCCCGGACGCGGGGGCGGCCAGTACTTC. This chain uses TRBV7-9 with TRBJ2-5; TRBD2 is a possible D gene (7 bases). V gave up 6 bases and J gave up 10 bases, with 21 bases separating them. Germline CDR1 SEHNR, CDR2 FQNEAQ (reference sequence). The CDR3 is made up of 14 amino acids.

V is TRBV15 and J is TRBJ2-7, with D maybe TRBD2 (6 bases). Germline V lookup: CDR1 LNHNV, CDR2 YYDKDF (reference sequence). The CDR3 extends over 15 amino acids. Trimming stripped 2 bases from V and 5 bases from J, with 16 bases between. CDR3: CATSRTSGTLNEQYF. CDR3 in DNA: TGTGCCACCAGCAGAACCTCGGGGACTTTGAACGAGCAGTACTTC.

CDR3 nucleotides: TGTGCCAGCAGCTTGCGGGACATCAATGAGCAGTTCTTC. Protein: CASSLRDINEQFF. This sequence joins TRBV5-8 and TRBJ2-1, with a weak D call TRBD1 (6 bases). CDR1 is SGHTS, CDR2 YDEGEE, per germline. V was trimmed by 1 base and J by 6 bases, leaving 8 bases between them. The CDR3 runs 13 residues.

The V call is TRBV27, the J call TRBJ1-4, with D possibly being TRBD1 (5 bases). Germline values: CDR1 MNHEY, CDR2 SMNVEV (reference sequence). V lost 5 bases and J 7 bases, leaving 11 bases between the germline ends. The CDR3 sequence is 13 residues long. CDR3 nucleotides: TGTGCCAGCAGTGCCCGACAGTTTGAAAAACTGTTTTTT. This translates into CASSARQFEKLFF.